This TCR beta chain came from a study of blood T cell repertoires in COVID-19. Study as a whole: From the United States, Italy and Spain came samples of acute and convalescent COVID-19. From T cells, B-cell-depleted T cells, or PBMCs came the material, which was cDNA or gDNA.

Per the original methods: Estimation of nucleated cell counts relied on the amplification of reference gene primers. Profiling relied on immunoSEQ multiplex PCR, and the TCRdb table lists in-frame clones only, not all of them. The V and J calls and clone size come from that table; D and trimming were worked out from the DNA. The sample includes about 150,000 clones, approximately 86% seen only once; the top ten take under 3.5%. This clone has more than one count but fewer than ten. Germline CDR1 and CDR2: SGHTA and FQGNSA. There are 18 residues in the CDR3. The V gene end was trimmed by 0 bases and the J gene end by 4 bases; junction bases not matched to a gene: 11.

Sequencing was done on a sample of peripheral blood. The clonotype originates from a man aged 65 to 79 with acute or convalescent COVID-19. V is TRBV7-2 and J is TRBJ2-1, with 8 nucleotides matching TRBD1. The CDR3 DNA reads TGTGCCAGCAGCTTAGCAACCGCCGGACAGGGTCTGTACAATGAGCAGTTCTTC. Protein: CASSLATAGQGLYNEQFF. Combining the CDR3 with reference TRBV7-2 and TRBJ2-1 gives the whole variable domain GAGVSQSPSNKVTEKGKDVELRCDPISGHTALYWYRQSLGQGLEFLIYFQGNSAPDKSGLPSDRFSAERTGGSVSTLTIQRTQQEDSAVYLCASSLATAGQGLYNEQFFGPGTRLTVL.